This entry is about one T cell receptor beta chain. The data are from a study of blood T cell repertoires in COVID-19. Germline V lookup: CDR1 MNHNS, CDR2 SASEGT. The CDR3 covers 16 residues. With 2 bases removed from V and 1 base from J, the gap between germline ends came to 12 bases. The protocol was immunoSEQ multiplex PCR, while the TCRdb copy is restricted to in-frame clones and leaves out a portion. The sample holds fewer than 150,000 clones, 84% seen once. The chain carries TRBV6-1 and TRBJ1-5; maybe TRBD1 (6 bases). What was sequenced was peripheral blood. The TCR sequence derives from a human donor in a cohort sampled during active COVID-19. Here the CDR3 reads CASSEYGGASNQPQHF. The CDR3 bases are TGTGCCAGCAGTGAATATGGGGGGGCGAGCAATCAGCCCCAGCATTTT.